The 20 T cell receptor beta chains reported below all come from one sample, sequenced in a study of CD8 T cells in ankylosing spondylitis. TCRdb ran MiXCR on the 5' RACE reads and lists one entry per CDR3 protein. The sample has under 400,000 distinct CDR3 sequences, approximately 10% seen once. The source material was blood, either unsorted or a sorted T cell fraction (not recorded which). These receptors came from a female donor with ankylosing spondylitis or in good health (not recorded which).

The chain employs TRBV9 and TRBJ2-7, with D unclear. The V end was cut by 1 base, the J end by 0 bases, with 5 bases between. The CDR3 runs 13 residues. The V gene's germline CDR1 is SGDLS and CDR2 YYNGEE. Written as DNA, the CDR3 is TGTGCCAGCAGCGTATCTAGCTCCTACGAGCAGTACTTC. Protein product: CASSVSSSYEQYF.

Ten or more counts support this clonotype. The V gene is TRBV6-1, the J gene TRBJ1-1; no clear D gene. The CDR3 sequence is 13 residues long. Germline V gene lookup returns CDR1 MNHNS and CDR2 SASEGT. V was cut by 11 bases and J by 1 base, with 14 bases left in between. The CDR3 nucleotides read TGTGCCTCCCAAGCATGGGAGAACACTGAAGCTTTCTTT. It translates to CASQAWENTEAFF.

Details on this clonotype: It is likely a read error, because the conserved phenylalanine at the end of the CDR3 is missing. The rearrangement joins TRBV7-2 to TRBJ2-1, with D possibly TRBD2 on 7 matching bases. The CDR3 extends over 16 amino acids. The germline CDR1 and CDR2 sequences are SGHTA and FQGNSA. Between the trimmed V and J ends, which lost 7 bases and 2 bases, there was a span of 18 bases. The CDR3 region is CASTLGGGGPYNEQFL. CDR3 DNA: TGTGCCAGCACTCTAGGGGGGGGAGGGCCCTACAATGAGCAGTTCTTA.

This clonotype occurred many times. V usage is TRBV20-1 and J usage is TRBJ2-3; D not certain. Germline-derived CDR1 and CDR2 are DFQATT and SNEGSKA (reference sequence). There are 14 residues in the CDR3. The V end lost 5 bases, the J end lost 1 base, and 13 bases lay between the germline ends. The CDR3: CSAATVQGTDTQYF. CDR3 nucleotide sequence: TGCAGTGCTGCCACAGTCCAGGGCACAGATACGCAGTATTTT.

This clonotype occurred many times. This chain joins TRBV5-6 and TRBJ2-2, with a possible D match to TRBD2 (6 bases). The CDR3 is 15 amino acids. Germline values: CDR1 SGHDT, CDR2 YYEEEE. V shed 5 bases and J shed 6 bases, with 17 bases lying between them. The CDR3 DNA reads TGTGCCAGCAGGTCGTTGGGGGGTACCCCCGGGGAGCTGTTTTTT. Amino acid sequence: CASRSLGGTPGELFF.

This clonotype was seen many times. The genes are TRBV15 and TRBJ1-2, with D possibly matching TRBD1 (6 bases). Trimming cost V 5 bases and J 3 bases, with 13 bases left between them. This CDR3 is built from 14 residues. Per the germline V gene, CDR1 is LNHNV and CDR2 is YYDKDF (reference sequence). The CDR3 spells CATSEGVRDYGYTF. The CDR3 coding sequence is TGTGCCACCAGCGAGGGGGTTCGGGACTATGGCTACACCTTC.

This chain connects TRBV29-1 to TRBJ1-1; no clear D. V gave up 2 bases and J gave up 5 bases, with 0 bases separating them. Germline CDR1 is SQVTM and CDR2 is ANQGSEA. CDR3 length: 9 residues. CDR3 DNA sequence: TGCAGCGTTGAAACTGAAGCTTTCTTT. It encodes CSVETEAFF. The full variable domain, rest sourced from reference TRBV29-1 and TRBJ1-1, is SAVISQKPSRDICQRGTSLTIQCQVDSQVTMMFWYRQQPGQSLTLIATANQGSEATYESGFVIDKFPISRPNLTFSTLTVSNMSPEDSSIYLCSVETEAFFGQGTRLTVV.

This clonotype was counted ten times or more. The CDR3: CASSFGGEQYF. The CDR3, as DNA: TGTGCCAGCAGCTTTGGGGGAGAACAGTACTTC. V is TRBV7-9 and J is TRBJ2-7, with D perhaps TRBD1 or TRBD2 (5 bases each). The CDR3 sequence is 11 residues long. V lost 3 bases and J lost 10, with 10 bases in between. The germline gives CDR1 SEHNR, CDR2 FQNEAQ (reference sequence).

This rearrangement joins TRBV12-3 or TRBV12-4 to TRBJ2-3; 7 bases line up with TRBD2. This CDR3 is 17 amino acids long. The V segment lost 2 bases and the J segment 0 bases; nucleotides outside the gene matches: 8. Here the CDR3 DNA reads TGTGCCAGCAGTTTAAAGTTCCGCGGGGGAAGCACAGATACGCAGTATTTT. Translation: CASSLKFRGGSTDTQYF.

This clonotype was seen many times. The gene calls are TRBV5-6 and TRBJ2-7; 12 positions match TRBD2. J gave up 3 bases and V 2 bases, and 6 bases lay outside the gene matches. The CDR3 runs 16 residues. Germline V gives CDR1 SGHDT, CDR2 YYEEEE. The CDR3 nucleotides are TGTGCCAGCAGCTTCCCCCGGACTAGCGGGGTCTACGAGCAGTACTTC. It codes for CASSFPRTSGVYEQYF. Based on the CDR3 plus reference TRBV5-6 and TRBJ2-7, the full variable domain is DAGVTQSPTHLIKTRGQQVTLRCSPKSGHDTVSWYQQALGQGPQFIFQYYEEEERQRGNFPDRFSGHQFPNYSSELNVNALLLGDSALYLCASSFPRTSGVYEQYFGPGTRLTVT.

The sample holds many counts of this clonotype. CDR3 DNA sequence: TGTGCCAGTAGTAGAATAACGTCTCCTACGTACAATGAGCAGTTCTTC. Protein product: CASSRITSPTYNEQFF. The chain is built from TRBV19 and TRBJ2-1; D remains unclear. Between the trimmed V and J ends, which lost 4 bases and 4 bases, there was a span of 17 bases. The CDR3 sequence is 16 residues long. CDR1 and CDR2 (germline): LNHDA, SQIVND (reference sequence). Looking up the rest from reference TRBV19 and TRBJ2-1 gives the full variable domain: DGGITQSPKYLFRKEGQNVTLSCEQNLNHDAMYWYRQDPGQGLRLIYYSQIVNDFQKGDIAEGYSVSREKKESFPLTVTSAQKNPTAFYLCASSRITSPTYNEQFFGPGTRLTVL.

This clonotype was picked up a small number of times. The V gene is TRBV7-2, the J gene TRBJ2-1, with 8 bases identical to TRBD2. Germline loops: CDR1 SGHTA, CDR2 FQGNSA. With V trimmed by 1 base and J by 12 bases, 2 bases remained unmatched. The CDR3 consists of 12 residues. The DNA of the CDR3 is TGTGCCAGCAGCTTAGAGGCGGGGGGGCAGTTCTTC. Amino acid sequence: CASSLEAGGQFF.

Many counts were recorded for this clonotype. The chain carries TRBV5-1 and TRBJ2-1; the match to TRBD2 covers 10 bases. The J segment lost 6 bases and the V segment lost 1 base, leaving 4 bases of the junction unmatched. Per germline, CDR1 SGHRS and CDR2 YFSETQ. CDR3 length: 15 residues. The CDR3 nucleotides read TGCGCCAGCAGCTTGATAGCGGGGGGACTCAATGAGCAGTTCTTC. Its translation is CASSLIAGGLNEQFF. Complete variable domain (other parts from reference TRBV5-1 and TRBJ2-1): KAGVTQTPRYLIKTRGQQVTLSCSPISGHRSVSWYQQTPGQGLQFLFEYFSETQRNKGNFPGRFSGRQFSNSRSEMNVSTLELGDSALYLCASSLIAGGLNEQFFGPGTRLTVL.

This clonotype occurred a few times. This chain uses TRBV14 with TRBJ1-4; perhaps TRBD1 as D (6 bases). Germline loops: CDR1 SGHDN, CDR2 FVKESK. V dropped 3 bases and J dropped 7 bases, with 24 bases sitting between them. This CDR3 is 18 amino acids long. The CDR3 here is CASSHRRTVAPLGEKLFF. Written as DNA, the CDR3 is TGTGCCAGCAGCCATCGCCGGACAGTAGCTCCTCTCGGTGAAAAACTGTTTTTT.

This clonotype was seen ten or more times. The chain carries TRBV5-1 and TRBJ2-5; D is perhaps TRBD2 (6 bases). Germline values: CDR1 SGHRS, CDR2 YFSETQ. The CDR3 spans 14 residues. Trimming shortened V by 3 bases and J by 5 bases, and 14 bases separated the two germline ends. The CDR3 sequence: CASSSGLPRETQYF. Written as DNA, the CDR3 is TGCGCCAGCAGCTCGGGACTGCCCCGCGAGACCCAGTACTTC.

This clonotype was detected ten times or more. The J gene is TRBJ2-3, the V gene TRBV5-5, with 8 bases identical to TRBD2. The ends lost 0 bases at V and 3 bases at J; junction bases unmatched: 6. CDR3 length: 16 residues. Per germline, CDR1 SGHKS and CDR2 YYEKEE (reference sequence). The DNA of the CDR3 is TGTGCCAGCAGCTTGGCCCTAGCGGGTCCTACAGATACGCAGTATTTT. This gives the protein CASSLALAGPTDTQYF.

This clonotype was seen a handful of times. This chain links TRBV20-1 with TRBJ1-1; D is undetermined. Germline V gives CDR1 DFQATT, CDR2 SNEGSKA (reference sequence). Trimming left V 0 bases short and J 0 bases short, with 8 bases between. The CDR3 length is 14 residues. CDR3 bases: TGCAGTGCTAGAGAAGGGTCAGTGAACACTGAAGCTTTCTTT. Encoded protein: CSAREGSVNTEAFF.

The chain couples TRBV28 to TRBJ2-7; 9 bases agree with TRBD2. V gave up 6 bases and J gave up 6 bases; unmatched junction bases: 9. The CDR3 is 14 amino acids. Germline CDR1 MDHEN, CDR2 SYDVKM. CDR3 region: CASRGSGRLPEQYF. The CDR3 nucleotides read TGTGCCAGCAGGGGCAGCGGGAGGCTTCCCGAGCAGTACTTC. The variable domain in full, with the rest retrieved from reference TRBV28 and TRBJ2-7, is DVKVTQSSRYLVKRTGEKVFLECVQDMDHENMFWYRQDPGLGLRLIYFSYDVKMKEKGDIPEGYSVSREKKERFSLILESASTNQTSMYLCASRGSGRLPEQYFGPGTRLTVT.

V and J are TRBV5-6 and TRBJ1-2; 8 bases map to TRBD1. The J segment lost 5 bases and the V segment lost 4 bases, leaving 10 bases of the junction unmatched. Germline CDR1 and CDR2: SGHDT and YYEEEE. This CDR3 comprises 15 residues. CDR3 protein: CASSGLDRGWYGYTF. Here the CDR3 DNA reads TGTGCCAGCAGCGGGCTCGACAGGGGTTGGTATGGCTACACCTTC. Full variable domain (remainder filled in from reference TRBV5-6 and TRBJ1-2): DAGVTQSPTHLIKTRGQQVTLRCSPKSGHDTVSWYQQALGQGPQFIFQYYEEEERQRGNFPDRFSGHQFPNYSSELNVNALLLGDSALYLCASSGLDRGWYGYTFGSGTRLTVV.

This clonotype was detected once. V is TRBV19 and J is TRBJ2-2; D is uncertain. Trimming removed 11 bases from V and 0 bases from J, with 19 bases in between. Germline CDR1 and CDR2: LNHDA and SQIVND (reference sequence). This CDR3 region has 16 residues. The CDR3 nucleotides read TGTGCCGGTTCGCCCCGAACGCCTACGAACACCGGGGAGCTGTTTTTT. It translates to CAGSPRTPTNTGELFF.